These 22 T cell receptor beta chains share one sample of origin, sequenced in a study of OX40 agonist ivuxolimab in advanced cancers. Produced via immunoSEQ multiplex PCR; TCRdb's table is partial and in-frame only. This table holds approximately 25,000 clones, roughly 79% found once. The material was CD4+ or CD8+ T cells sorted from blood, obtained in a trial of the OX40 agonist ivuxolimab. The receptor source for this set is an adult with an advanced solid tumor such as melanoma, head and neck, liver or kidney cancer.

The genes are TRBV5-6 and TRBJ2-1, with 8 bases matching TRBD2. After removal of 4 bases from V and 4 bases from J, the junction contained 10 bases not matched to a gene. The germline gives CDR1 SGHDT, CDR2 YYEEEE. The CDR3 sequence is 16 residues long. The CDR3 reads CASSLTRPSGYNEQFF. The DNA of the CDR3 is TGTGCCAGCAGCCTGACCAGGCCTAGCGGGTACAATGAGCAGTTCTTC.

This clone is a singleton in its sample. The junction shows a germline mismatch at one end, possibly a read error. The chain joins TRBV7-7 to TRBJ2-5, with D perhaps TRBD2 (5 bases). Germline CDR1 SSHAT, CDR2 FNYEAQ (reference sequence). The CDR3 extends over 13 amino acids. The CDR3 bases are TGTGCTAGCAGCCAAGGACTGCAAGAGACCCAGTACTTC. It yields the protein CASSQGLQETQYF.

The rearrangement uses TRBV19 and TRBJ2-2; the D is unclear. This CDR3 is 13 amino acids long. Between the trimmed V and J ends, which lost 3 bases and 7 bases, there was a span of 9 bases. Germline V gene sequence: CDR1 LNHDA, CDR2 SQIVND (reference sequence). The CDR3 DNA reads as TGTGCCAGTAGTATGGTTTTCAACGGGGAGCTGTTTTTT. Its protein product is CASSMVFNGELFF.

The gene calls are TRBV5-1 and TRBJ2-7, with 10 bases that match TRBD2. Losses at the gene ends were 4 bases for V and 2 bases for J; bases not matched to a gene: 9. Germline assignment: CDR1 SGHRS and CDR2 YFSETQ. CDR3 length equals 16 residues. The CDR3 DNA sequence: TGCGCCAGCAGCACCCGACTAGCGGGTACTACCTACGAGCAGTACTTC. Translated, it gives CASSTRLAGTTYEQYF.

The V and J genes are TRBV7-3 and TRBJ2-3; no reliable D call. The length of the CDR3 is 13 residues. The germline CDR1 and CDR2 sequences are SGHTA and FQGTGA. V shed 1 base and J shed 3 bases, with 5 bases lying between them. The CDR3 reads CASSLISTDTQYF. The CDR3 bases are TGTGCCAGCAGCTTAATCAGTACAGATACGCAGTATTTT.

This rearrangement joins TRBV18 to TRBJ2-1, with 7 bases fitting TRBD1. The J segment lost 10 bases and the V segment lost 5 bases, leaving 5 bases of the junction unmatched. The CDR3 runs to 12 residues. The germline CDR1 and CDR2 sequences are KGHSH and LQKENI. The CDR3 loop reads CASSRQGREQFF. CDR3 coding DNA: TGTGCCAGCTCAAGACAGGGACGGGAGCAGTTCTTC.

The chain's CDR3 is CASSLGGGGGNEQFF. The CDR3 DNA reads TGTGCCAGCAGTTTGGGCGGAGGGGGGGGCAATGAGCAGTTCTTC. The chain has TRBV27 and TRBJ2-1; D might be TRBD2 (7 bases). The germline V and J ends were trimmed by 3 bases and 6 bases, with 15 bases remaining between them. Germline CDR1 reads MNHEY; CDR2 reads SMNVEV (reference sequence). This CDR3 is built from 15 residues.

The CDR3 sequence: CASSHLAGFNSGNTIYF. The CDR3 DNA is TGCGCCAGCAGCCACTTAGCAGGGTTCAACTCTGGAAACACCATATATTTT. The chain carries TRBV4-1 and TRBJ1-3; D perhaps matches TRBD1 (5 bases). V was clipped by 3 bases and J by 0 bases, with 15 bases between them. CDR3 length: 17 amino acids. Germline V CDR1 and CDR2: MGHRA, YSYEKL.

CDR3 protein: CASSPGGTFYGYTF. The CDR3 DNA sequence: TGTGCCAGTAGTCCCGGAGGGACCTTCTATGGCTACACCTTC. This chain uses TRBV19 with TRBJ1-2; possible D gene TRBD1, 5 bases. The V end was cut by 5 bases, the J end by 4 bases, with 14 bases between. The length of the CDR3 is 14 residues. Looked up from germline, CDR1 is LNHDA and CDR2 is SQIVND (reference sequence).

V is TRBV14 and J is TRBJ1-2, with 7 bases that match TRBD1. After removal of 4 bases from V and 8 bases from J, the junction contained 13 bases not matched to a gene. The germline CDR1 and CDR2 sequences are SGHDN and FVKESK. The CDR3 is made up of 15 amino acids. The CDR3 coding sequence is TGTGCCAGCAGCCCAACCGGGACAGCGATCGGAGGCTACACCTTC. Translation gives CASSPTGTAIGGYTF. Looking up the rest from reference TRBV14 and TRBJ1-2 gives the full variable domain: EAGVTQFPSHSVIEKGQTVTLRCDPISGHDNLYWYRRVMGKEIKFLLHFVKESKQDESGMPNNRFLAERTGGTYSTLKVQPAELEDSGVYFCASSPTGTAIGGYTFGSGTRLTVV.

The chain recombines TRBV19 with TRBJ2-7; D is possibly TRBD2 (6 bases). The CDR3 runs to 15 residues. Germline CDR1 and CDR2: LNHDA and SQIVND (reference sequence). V lost 3 bases to trimming and J lost 7 bases, with 19 bases between them. CDR3 in amino acids: CASSMARGTYEEQYF. The CDR3 bases are TGTGCCAGTAGTATGGCGCGGGGCACTTACGAAGAGCAGTACTTC.

The rearrangement joins TRBV28 to TRBJ2-1, with D perhaps matching TRBD2 (5 bases). Germline V gene lookup returns CDR1 MDHEN and CDR2 SYDVKM. The ends were cut back, 3 bases at V and 4 bases at J, with 16 bases in the middle. The CDR3 totals 16 residues. CDR3 sequence reads: CASSFPAGEKYNEQFF. DNA for the CDR3: TGTGCCAGCAGTTTCCCGGCGGGTGAAAAGTACAATGAGCAGTTCTTC.

The J gene is TRBJ1-4, the V gene TRBV28; perhaps TRBD1 as D (5 bases). The ends were cut back, 0 bases at V and 7 bases at J, with 9 bases in the middle. The CDR3 contains 14 residues. From germline, CDR1 is MDHEN and CDR2 SYDVKM. DNA for the CDR3: TGTGCCAGCAGTTTATGGGGCAGGGTTGAAAAACTGTTTTTT. This gives the protein CASSLWGRVEKLFF. Full variable domain (outside the CDR3, taken from reference TRBV28 and TRBJ1-4): DVKVTQSSRYLVKRTGEKVFLECVQDMDHENMFWYRQDPGLGLRLIYFSYDVKMKEKGDIPEGYSVSREKKERFSLILESASTNQTSMYLCASSLWGRVEKLFFGSGTQLSVL.

This clone was found once. The chain uses TRBV2 and TRBJ1-6; TRBD1 matches 7 bases. The germline gives CDR1 SNHLY, CDR2 FYNNEI. V trimming: 10 bases; J trimming: 9 bases; junction bases outside the gene matches: 12. The CDR3 totals 14 residues. The DNA for the CDR3 is TGTGCCACCCCACAGGGCGCAGGGGGTTCACCCCTCCACTTT. This codes for CATPQGAGGSPLHF.

V gene TRBV9 combines with J gene TRBJ2-5; 9 nucleotides align to TRBD2. Germline V gives CDR1 SGDLS, CDR2 YYNGEE. V lost 4 bases to trimming and J lost 7 bases; unmatched junction nucleotides: 5. This CDR3 contains 13 residues. The CDR3 nucleotides read TGTGCCAGCAGCATAGTGACTAGCGGGACCCAGTACTTC. This encodes CASSIVTSGTQYF.

This clone was seen more than once but under ten times. The chain recombines TRBV21-1 with TRBJ2-5; the DNA was not compared with TRBD1, the D call given in the table. TRBV21-1 is labeled a pseudogene. The CDR3 is 14 residues long. This CDR3 reads CASSRTTGLKTQYF. In nucleotides, the CDR3 is TGTGCCAGCAGCAGAACGACAGGGCTTAAGACCCAGTACTTC.

The V and J genes are TRBV11-3 and TRBJ2-7; D is possibly TRBD1 (6 bases). The germline V gene has CDR1 SGHNT and CDR2 YENEEA. This CDR3 spans 16 amino acids. V lost 0 bases to trimming and J lost 4 bases, with 16 bases between them. The DNA for the CDR3 is TGTGCCAGCAGCTTAGATGTCACAGGGTGGCAATACGAGCAGTACTTC. This gives the protein CASSLDVTGWQYEQYF.

Written as DNA, the CDR3 is TGTGCCAGCAGCTTAGACCTTGGGGTGGGACAGAACTATGGCTACACCTTC. This translates into CASSLDLGVGQNYGYTF. The chain recombines TRBV7-6 with TRBJ1-2; 7 positions agree with TRBD1. The germline V gene has CDR1 SGHVS and CDR2 FNYEAQ. The CDR3 extends over 17 amino acids. V was pared by 1 base and J by 2 bases, with 10 bases of the junction left unmatched.

The V and J genes are TRBV30 and TRBJ2-1; the D gene is possibly TRBD2 (6 bases). Trimming took off 0 bases at V and 8 bases at J, with 14 bases between the two ends. CDR3 size: 14 residues. Germline V gene data show CDR1 as GTSNPN and CDR2 as SVGIG (reference sequence). The CDR3 sequence: CAWSVPGGYDEQFF. The CDR3 nucleotides are TGTGCCTGGAGTGTACCCGGGGGTTACGATGAGCAGTTCTTC. Full variable domain (rest looked up from reference TRBV30 and TRBJ2-1): SQTIHQWPATLVQPVGSPLSLECTVEGTSNPNLYWYRQAAGRGLQLLFYSVGIGQISSEVPQNLSASRPQDRQFILSSKKLLLSDSGFYLCAWSVPGGYDEQFFGPGTRLTVL.

The chain recombines TRBV6-5 with TRBJ1-5; 7 nucleotides align to TRBD1. The V gene end was trimmed by 0 bases and the J gene end by 7 bases; junction bases not matched to a gene: 6. The germline V gene encodes CDR1 MNHEY and CDR2 SVGAGI. There are 15 residues in the CDR3. This CDR3 is CASSYSTGYGQPQHF. The CDR3 DNA reads TGTGCCAGCAGTTACTCGACAGGGTATGGGCAGCCCCAGCATTTT.

The V gene is TRBV5-1, the J gene TRBJ2-7; D might be TRBD1 (5 bases). In germline, CDR1 is SGHRS, CDR2 YFSETQ. Trimming stripped 5 bases from V and 7 bases from J, with 16 bases between. This CDR3 has 13 amino acids. The CDR3 DNA reads TGCGCCAGCAGTCCTAGGCCAGGGTGGGAGCAGTACTTC. Protein sequence: CASSPRPGWEQYF.

J is TRBJ1-2 and V is TRBV5-6; D perhaps matches TRBD1 (5 bases). The germline V gene encodes CDR1 SGHDT and CDR2 YYEEEE. V lost 3 bases, J lost 5 bases, and 11 bases lay in between. The CDR3 sequence is 13 residues long. The CDR3 sequence: CASSYPTGYGYTF. CDR3 sequence (DNA): TGTGCCAGCAGCTATCCCACAGGTTATGGCTACACCTTC.